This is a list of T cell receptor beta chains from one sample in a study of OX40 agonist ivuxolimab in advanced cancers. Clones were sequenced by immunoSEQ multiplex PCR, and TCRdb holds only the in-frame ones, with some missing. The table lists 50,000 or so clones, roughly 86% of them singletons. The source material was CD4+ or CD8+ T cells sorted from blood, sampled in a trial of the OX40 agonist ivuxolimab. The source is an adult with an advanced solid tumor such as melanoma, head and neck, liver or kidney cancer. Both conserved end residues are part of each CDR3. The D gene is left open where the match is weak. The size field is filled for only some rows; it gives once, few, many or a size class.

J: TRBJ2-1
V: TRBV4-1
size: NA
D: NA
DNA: TGCGCCAGCAGCCAAGTCCCGGGTGATGAGCAGTTCTTC
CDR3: CASSQVPGDEQFF

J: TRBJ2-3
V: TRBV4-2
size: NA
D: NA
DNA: TGTGCCAGCAGCCAAGATCCGGGTTCCGATACGCAGTATTTT
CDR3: CASSQDPGSDTQYF

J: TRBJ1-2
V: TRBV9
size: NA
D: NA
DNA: TGTGCCAGCAGCGTAGTTGCCAGCTACCCGATGGGCTATGGCTACACCTTC
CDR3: CASSVVASYPMGYGYTF

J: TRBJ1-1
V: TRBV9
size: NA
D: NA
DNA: TGTGCCAGCAGCTCTGGGAGGGGGGGTAAAGCTTTCTTT
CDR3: CASSSGRGGKAFF

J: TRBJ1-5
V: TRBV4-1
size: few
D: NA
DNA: TGCGCCAGCAGCCACACCGAAGGGAGCCAGCCCCAGCATTTT
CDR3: CASSHTEGSQPQHF

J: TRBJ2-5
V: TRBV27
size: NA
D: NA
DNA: TGTGCCAGCAGTCCCGCGGGACACGGCGAGACCCAGTACTTC
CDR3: CASSPAGHGETQYF

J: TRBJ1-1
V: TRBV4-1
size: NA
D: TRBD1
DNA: TGCGCCAGCAGCCAACCCCGACAGGGTCAGGACACTGAAGCTTTCTTT
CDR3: CASSQPRQGQDTEAFF

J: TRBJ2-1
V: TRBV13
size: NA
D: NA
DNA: TGTGCCAGCAGCTTCGGGACAACTAATGAGCAGTTCTTC
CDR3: CASSFGTTNEQFF

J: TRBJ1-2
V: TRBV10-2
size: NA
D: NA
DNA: TGCGCCAGCAGTGAGTCGAGCGGGAGTGGCTACACCTTC
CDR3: CASSESSGSGYTF

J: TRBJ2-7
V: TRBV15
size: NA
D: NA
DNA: TGTGCCACCAGCATTTTACAGGGTTCCTACGAGCAGTACTTC
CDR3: CATSILQGSYEQYF

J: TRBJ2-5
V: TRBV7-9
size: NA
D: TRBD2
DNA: TGTGCCAGCAGCTTAGTGCTAGCGGGGGCCGAGACCCAGTACTTC
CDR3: CASSLVLAGAETQYF

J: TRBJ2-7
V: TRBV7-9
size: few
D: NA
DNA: TGTGCCAGCAGCCAAGGGATCGCCTACGAGCAGTACTTC
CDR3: CASSQGIAYEQYF

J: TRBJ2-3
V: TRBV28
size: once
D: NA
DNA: TGTGCCAGCATTCCCCAGGGGAGGTCGGCAGATACGCAGTATTTT
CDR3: CASIPQGRSADTQYF

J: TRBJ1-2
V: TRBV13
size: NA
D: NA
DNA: TGTGCCAGCAGCCGTCTGCTATCCGAACACTATGGCTACACCTTC
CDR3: CASSRLLSEHYGYTF

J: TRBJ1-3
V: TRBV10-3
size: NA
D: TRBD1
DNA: TGTGCCATCACCCCGGAGGACAGGGGATACACCATATATTTT
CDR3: CAITPEDRGYTIYF

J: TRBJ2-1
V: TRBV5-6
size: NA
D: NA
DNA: TGTGCCAGCAGCTTGGTACGTAAGGGCAATGAGCAGTTCTTC
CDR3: CASSLVRKGNEQFF

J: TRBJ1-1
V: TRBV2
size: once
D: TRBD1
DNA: TGTGCCAGCTGGCCCCGGACAGGGGGACGGACTGAAGCTTTCTTT
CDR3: CASWPRTGGRTEAFF

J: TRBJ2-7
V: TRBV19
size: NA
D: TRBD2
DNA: TGTGCCAGTAGTATGGGACTACGCAAGGAGCAGTACTTC
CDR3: CASSMGLRKEQYF

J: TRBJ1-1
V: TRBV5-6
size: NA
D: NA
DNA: TGTGCCAGCAGCTTTAGGAGTTTCAACACTGAAGCTTTCTTT
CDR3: CASSFRSFNTEAFF

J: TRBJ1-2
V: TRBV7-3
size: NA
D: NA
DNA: TGTGCCAGCAGCCCAGGCGGGGACCTCTATGGCTACACCTTC
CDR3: CASSPGGDLYGYTF

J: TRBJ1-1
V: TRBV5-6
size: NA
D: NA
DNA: TGTGCCAGCAGCTTGGCAACGTTTAGGGGAAACACTGAAGCTTTCTTT
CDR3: CASSLATFRGNTEAFF

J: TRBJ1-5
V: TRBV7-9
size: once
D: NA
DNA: TGTGCCAGCAGCCCAGAACCGGATAGCAATCAGCCCCAGCATTTT
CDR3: CASSPEPDSNQPQHF

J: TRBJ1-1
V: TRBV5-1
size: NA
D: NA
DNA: TGCGCCAGCAGCTTGGAGGGGCAGAGCACTGAAGCTTTCTTT
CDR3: CASSLEGQSTEAFF

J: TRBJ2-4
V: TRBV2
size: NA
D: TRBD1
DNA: TGTGCCAGCAGTTCTATGACAGGGGCGGACATTCAGTACTTC
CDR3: CASSSMTGADIQYF

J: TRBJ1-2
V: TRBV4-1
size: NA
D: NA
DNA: TGCGCCAGCAGCCAAGGACTTCTCACTAACTATGGCTACACCTTC
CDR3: CASSQGLLTNYGYTF

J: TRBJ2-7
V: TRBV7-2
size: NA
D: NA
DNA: TGTGCCAGCAGCTTAGGATCCGCAGGGTGGTACGAGCAGTACTTC
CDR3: CASSLGSAGWYEQYF

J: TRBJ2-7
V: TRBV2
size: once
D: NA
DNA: TGTGCCAGCATGGACAACCTCTCAACCATAGGGCAGTACTTC
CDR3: CASMDNLSTIGQYF

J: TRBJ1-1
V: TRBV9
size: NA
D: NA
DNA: TGTGCCAGCAGCGCCACCCCCCAGACCCCGGCTGAAGCTTTCTTT
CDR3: CASSATPQTPAEAFF

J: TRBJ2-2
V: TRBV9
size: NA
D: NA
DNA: TGTGCCAGCAGTTTTAGTAGCACCGGGGAGCTGTTTTTT
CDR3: CASSFSSTGELFF

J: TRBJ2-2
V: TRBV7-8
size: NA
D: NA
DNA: TGTGCCAGCTTCGCAGCGAACACCGGGGAGCTGTTTTTT
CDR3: CASFAANTGELFF

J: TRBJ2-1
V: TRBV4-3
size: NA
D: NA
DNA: TGCGCCAGCAGCCAAGGTTTTGGGGACCCTACCTACAATGAGCAGTTCTTC
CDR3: CASSQGFGDPTYNEQFF